The entry below gives a single T cell receptor (beta chain) sequence along with its context. Data came from immunoSEQ multiplex PCR; TCRdb stores just in-frame clones and leaves some out. The sample lists 250,000 to 300,000 clones, around 82% occurring once. This sample is drawn from a study of blood T cell repertoires in COVID-19. The CDR3 runs to 14 residues. V gave up 0 bases and J gave up 5 bases, with 11 bases separating them. Germline V gene sequence: CDR1 GTSNPN, CDR2 SVGIG (reference sequence). The material sequenced was peripheral blood. This TCR came from an elderly man with acute or convalescent COVID-19. The V call is TRBV30, the J call TRBJ2-1, with D possibly matching TRBD1 (6 bases). The CDR3: CAWSVVGGDNEQFF. The CDR3 bases are TGTGCCTGGAGTGTAGTAGGGGGAGACAATGAGCAGTTCTTC.